This T cell receptor beta chain appears in the sequencing data of a study of blood T cell repertoires in COVID-19 (TCRdb year 2020). Regarding the study in general: The collaborator samples originated in the United States, Italy and Spain and spanned the acute and convalescent phases of COVID-19. The material from the prospective study consisted of cDNA or gDNA derived from T cells, B-cell-depleted T cells, or PBMCs. Deeply sampled blood TCRbeta repertoires from subjects exposed to, actively infected with, or recovered from COVID-19 were included in the dataset. The repertoires were released in a freely available public database intended as a resource for research on the immune response to SARS-CoV-2. The samples were drawn from two sources: the first 160 participants of the ongoing ImmuneRACE study, and 1,000 to 1,500 subjects contributed by 6 global collaborators. Nearly every sample came with metadata listing a de-identified subject ID, COVID-19 status, age in years and sex. HLA class I and class II types, where available, came from metadata supplied by the sample provider rather than from assay-based typing.

TCRbeta CDR3 regions were amplified from genomic DNA using the immunoSEQ Assay, a bias-controlled multiplex PCR. In the original analysis: Nucleated cell counts per sample were estimated from amplification of reference gene primers within the assay. To quantify the absolute abundance of each unique TCRbeta CDR3 rearrangement, sequence reads were collapsed and filtered. Productive Simpson clonality was computed per sample as the square root of Simpson's diversity index over productive rearrangements. Entries here come from immuneACCESS through TCRdb and include only in-frame sequences with V and J called. Some clones fail to appear in such tables; in the studies checked, an unresolved V gene covers under half of the shortfall, and the cause of the remainder is unknown. V and J calls and clone size are those listed in that table; D and trimming were worked out from the DNA. The sample table contains a few hundred thousand clones; only one count was recorded for approximately 88% of them. The ten largest clones add up to 1.6% of the sample.

As to this clone: Its antigen remains unidentified. Per-base qualities were not stored, and no clone one base away is much larger.

One collaborating source in Seattle enrolled patients during active infection and followed them longitudinally through the course of disease. Whole blood was collected in K2EDTA tubes by collaborating institutions according to the institutions' own protocols. For TCRbeta analysis, collaborator samples were shipped as frozen whole blood, as isolated PBMCs, or as DNA extracted from either sample type. The paper's findings and limits, for the study overall: Clinical and demographic metadata were provided uncurated, with the amount varying by source and participant.

CDR1 is given as KGHSH and CDR2 as LQKENI, both from the germline V gene. The germline ends are 12 bases apart after V is trimmed by 2 bases and J by 5 bases. The cysteine opens and the phenylalanine closes a CDR3 of 14 amino acids. Just the 42-base CDR3 DNA is kept, in frame starting at base 1. The rearrangement joined TRBV18 to TRBJ1-1; D gene: possibly TRBD1, on 5 matching bases. Specimen: peripheral blood. The receptor comes from a woman aged 25 to 39 with COVID-19, enrolled during active disease. At the DNA level, the sequence is TGTGCCAGCTCACCAGCAGGGAGGTCAACTGAAGCTTTCTTT. This codes for CASSPAGRSTEAFF. When the CDR3 is completed using the reference TRBV18 and TRBJ1-1 genes on either side, the full variable domain is NAGVMQNPRHLVRRRGQEARLRCSPMKGHSHVYWYRQLPEEGLKFMVYLQKENIIDESGMPKERFSAEFPKEGPSILRIQQVVRGDSAAYFCASSPAGRSTEAFFGQGTRLTVV.